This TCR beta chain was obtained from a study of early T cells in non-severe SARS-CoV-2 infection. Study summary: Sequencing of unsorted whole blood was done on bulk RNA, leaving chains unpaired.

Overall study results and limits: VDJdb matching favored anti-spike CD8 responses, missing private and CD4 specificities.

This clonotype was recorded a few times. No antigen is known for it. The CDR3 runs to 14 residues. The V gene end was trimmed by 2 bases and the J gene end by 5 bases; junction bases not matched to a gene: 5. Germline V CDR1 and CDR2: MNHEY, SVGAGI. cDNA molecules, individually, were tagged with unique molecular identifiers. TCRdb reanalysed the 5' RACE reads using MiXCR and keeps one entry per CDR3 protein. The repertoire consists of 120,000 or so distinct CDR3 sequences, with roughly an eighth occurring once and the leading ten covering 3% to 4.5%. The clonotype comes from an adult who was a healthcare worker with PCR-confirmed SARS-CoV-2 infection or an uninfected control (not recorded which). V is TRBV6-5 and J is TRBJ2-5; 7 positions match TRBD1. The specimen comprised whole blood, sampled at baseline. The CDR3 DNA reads TGTGCCAGCAGTTACGAGACAGGGCTGGAGACCCAGTACTTC. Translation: CASSYETGLETQYF.